A selection of T cell receptor beta chains follows, all from one sample in a study of cytomegalovirus exposure and HLA in healthy donors. TCRdb's table, derived via immunoSEQ multiplex PCR, lists solely in-frame clones and lacks some. The table lists about 190,000 clones, 85% to 90% of them singletons. Sequencing was carried out using PBMCs. These receptors all come from a man aged 25 to 40 in good health and CMV-seronegative. Both conserved end residues are part of each CDR3. The order of the fields is J gene, clone size, D gene, V gene, CDR3 protein, CDR3 DNA. D genes are given only for firm matches. Clone size appears in some rows only: once, few, many, or a class for an expanded clone.

TRBJ2-1 | . | . | TRBV1 | CTSSRPRWDRDWDEQFF | TGCACCAGCAGCCGCCCCCGGTGGGACAGGGACTGGGATGAGCAGTTCTTC
TRBJ1-5 | . | TRBD1 | TRBV6-5 | CASRRTGGEYQPQHF | TGTGCCAGCAGAAGGACAGGGGGAGAATATCAGCCCCAGCATTTT
TRBJ2-3 | . | . | TRBV7-9 | CASSLYTDTQYF | TGTGCCAGCAGCCTTTACACAGATACGCAGTATTTT
TRBJ2-7 | . | TRBD2 | TRBV7-2 | CASSLAGTMLGTEVYEQYF | TGTGCCAGCAGCTTAGCGGGGACTATGCTGGGCACCGAGGTTTACGAGCAGTACTTC
TRBJ2-1 | . | . | TRBV14 | CASSQDMVGGEQFF | TGTGCCAGCAGCCAAGATATGGTAGGGGGAGAGCAGTTCTTC
TRBJ1-1 | . | TRBD1 | TRBV19 | CASLPGQGWSTEAFF | TGTGCCAGTCTACCGGGACAGGGATGGAGCACTGAAGCTTTCTTT
TRBJ2-3 | . | TRBD2 | TRBV7-9 | CASSSIVTSESTDTQYF | TGTGCCAGCAGCTCCATCGTGACTAGCGAGAGCACAGATACGCAGTATTTT
TRBJ2-3 | . | TRBD1 | TRBV5-1 | CASSFRGGDRAGQTQYF | TGCGCCAGCAGCTTCCGAGGAGGGGACAGGGCAGGTCAGACGCAGTATTTT
TRBJ2-5 | . | . | TRBV2 | CASSESVGRGTQYF | TGTGCCAGCAGTGAAAGTGTAGGTCGAGGGACCCAGTACTTC
TRBJ2-7 | . | . | TRBV6-1 | CASSRSPGKNYEQYF | TGTGCCAGCAGCCGCAGCCCCGGGAAGAACTACGAGCAGTACTTC
TRBJ2-1 | few | . | TRBV2 | CASSVRGLRVDEQFF | TGTGCCAGCAGCGTAAGGGGACTGCGCGTCGATGAGCAGTTCTTC
TRBJ1-4 | . | TRBD1 | TRBV4-1 | CASSQALPGGRYEKLFF | TGCGCCAGCAGCCAAGCCCTACCAGGGGGGCGGTATGAAAAACTGTTTTTT
TRBJ2-7 | . | TRBD2 | TRBV4-3 | CASSQEAGGGGEQYF | TGCGCCAGCAGCCAAGAAGCCGGTGGGGGGGGCGAGCAGTACTTC
TRBJ2-7 | . | . | TRBV29-1 | CSVPGVHEQYF | TGCAGCGTCCCGGGGGTCCACGAGCAGTACTTC
TRBJ2-1 | . | . | TRBV7-9 | CASSPRSQGRVNEQFF | TGTGCCAGCAGCCCCAGGTCCCAGGGAAGGGTCAATGAGCAGTTCTTC
TRBJ1-2 | . | TRBD1 | TRBV6-5 | CASSYDRGFGYGYTF | TGTGCCAGCAGTTACGACAGGGGGTTCGGCTATGGCTACACCTTC
TRBJ2-5 | . | . | TRBV2 | CASRLDREETQYF | TGTGCCAGCAGGTTAGACAGAGAAGAGACCCAGTACTTC
TRBJ2-1 | . | . | TRBV7-2 | CASSQGQYYNEQFF | TGTGCCAGCAGCCAGGGTCAGTACTACAATGAGCAGTTCTTC
TRBJ2-7 | . | TRBD1 | TRBV11-3 | CASSSGTGLSYEQYF | TGTGCCAGCAGCTCCGGGACAGGCTTATCCTACGAGCAGTACTTC
TRBJ1-1 | once | . | TRBV7-9 | CASSSLSEAFF | TGTGCCAGCAGCTCCCTGTCTGAAGCTTTCTTT
TRBJ1-4 | . | . | TRBV28 | CASSHRTADNEKLFF | TGTGCCAGCAGTCACAGGACAGCAGATAATGAAAAACTGTTTTTT
TRBJ1-1 | once | . | TRBV6-1 | CAASDRLNTEAFF | TGTGCGGCGTCGGACAGATTGAACACTGAAGCTTTCTTT
TRBJ2-5 | . | TRBD2 | TRBV10-2 | CASRIAGGQETQYF | TGCGCCAGCAGGATAGCGGGGGGGCAGGAGACCCAGTACTTC
TRBJ1-2 | once | . | TRBV10-1 | CASRTLEVMGYTF | TGCGCCAGCAGAACCCTCGAGGTAATGGGCTACACCTTC
TRBJ2-7 | . | . | TRBV4-2 | CASSQSVEGGYEQYF | TGTGCCAGCAGCCAATCCGTCGAGGGAGGCTACGAGCAGTACTTC
TRBJ2-7 | . | TRBD1 | TRBV18 | CASSPGQGAGEQYF | TGTGCCAGCTCACCAGGACAGGGGGCTGGTGAGCAGTACTTC
TRBJ1-1 | few | TRBD1 | TRBV30 | CALKTGVNTEAFF | TGTGCCTTAAAGACAGGGGTGAACACTGAAGCTTTCTTT
TRBJ1-2 | . | . | TRBV5-6 | CASSPGDLPYPYGYTF | TGTGCCAGCAGCCCGGGGGACTTACCATATCCCTATGGCTACACCTTC
TRBJ1-4 | . | TRBD1 | TRBV5-4 | CASSLFRGQTNEKLFF | TGTGCCAGCAGCTTGTTCCGGGGACAGACTAATGAAAAACTGTTTTTT
TRBJ2-7 | . | TRBD2 | TRBV28 | CASRGSGGSSYEQYF | TGTGCCAGCAGAGGTAGCGGGGGAAGCTCCTACGAGCAGTACTTC
TRBJ1-2 | once | . | TRBV5-1 | CASSPVAARGRANYGYTF | TGCGCCAGCAGCCCGGTTGCCGCACGGGGTCGAGCTAACTATGGCTACACCTTC
TRBJ1-1 | . | . | TRBV6-4 | CASSDAGSEAFF | TGTGCCAGCAGTGACGCAGGGTCTGAAGCTTTCTTT
TRBJ2-3 | . | . | TRBV18 | CASSPPSTDTQYF | TGTGCCAGCTCTCCTCCTAGCACAGATACGCAGTATTTT
TRBJ2-1 | . | TRBD2 | TRBV6-1 | CASNGLAGFFEQFF | TGTGCCAGCAACGGGCTAGCGGGGTTTTTTGAGCAGTTCTTC
TRBJ2-1 | . | . | TRBV27 | CASSFRGSSYNEQFF | TGTGCCAGCAGTTTCCGGGGAAGCTCCTACAATGAGCAGTTCTTC
TRBJ1-3 | . | . | TRBV5-1 | CASSSSTGYGNTIYF | TGCGCCAGCAGCAGCTCCACGGGGTATGGAAACACCATATATTTT
TRBJ1-5 | . | . | TRBV27 | CASSLMGGNQPQHF | TGTGCCAGCAGTCTGATGGGGGGTAATCAGCCCCAGCATTTT
TRBJ1-5 | . | . | TRBV5-6 | CASSLANAADNQPQHF | TGTGCCAGCAGCTTGGCAAACGCGGCCGACAATCAGCCCCAGCATTTT
TRBJ2-7 | few | TRBD1 | TRBV13 | CASSLGWVGTGFFEQYF | TGTGCCAGCAGCTTAGGCTGGGTGGGGACAGGGTTCTTCGAGCAGTACTTC
TRBJ2-7 | . | TRBD1 | TRBV28 | CASSSGLTGLVEQYF | TGTGCCAGCAGCTCAGGCCTGACAGGGCTGGTCGAGCAGTACTTC
TRBJ1-6 | . | . | TRBV27 | CASSFQGGRNSPLHF | TGTGCCAGCAGTTTTCAGGGCGGGAGGAATTCACCCCTCCACTTT
TRBJ1-6 | . | . | TRBV30 | CAWSVPGAPLHF | TGTGCCTGGAGTGTACCCGGGGCACCCCTCCACTTT
TRBJ2-7 | . | TRBD1 | TRBV2 | CASSAGGINEQYF | TGTGCCAGCAGTGCAGGGGGTATTAACGAGCAGTACTTC
TRBJ1-1 | . | . | TRBV28 | CASRTSDGRGTEAFF | TGTGCCAGCAGAACTTCAGACGGCCGGGGAACTGAAGCTTTCTTT
TRBJ2-3 | . | . | TRBV7-8 | CASSLVGGWGTDTQYF | TGTGCCAGCAGTTTAGTTGGGGGCTGGGGCACAGATACGCAGTATTTT